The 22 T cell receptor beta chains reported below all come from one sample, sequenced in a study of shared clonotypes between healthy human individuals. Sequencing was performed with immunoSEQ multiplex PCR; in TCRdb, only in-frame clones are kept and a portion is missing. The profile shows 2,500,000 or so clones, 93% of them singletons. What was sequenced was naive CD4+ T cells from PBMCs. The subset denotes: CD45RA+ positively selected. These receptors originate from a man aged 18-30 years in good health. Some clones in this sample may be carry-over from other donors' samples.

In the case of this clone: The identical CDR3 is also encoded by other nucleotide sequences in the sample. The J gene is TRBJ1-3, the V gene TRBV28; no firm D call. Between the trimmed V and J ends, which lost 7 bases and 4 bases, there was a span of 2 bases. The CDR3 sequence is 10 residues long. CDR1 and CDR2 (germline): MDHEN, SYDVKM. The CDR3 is CASIGNTIYF. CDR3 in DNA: TGTGCCAGCATAGGAAACACCATATATTTT.

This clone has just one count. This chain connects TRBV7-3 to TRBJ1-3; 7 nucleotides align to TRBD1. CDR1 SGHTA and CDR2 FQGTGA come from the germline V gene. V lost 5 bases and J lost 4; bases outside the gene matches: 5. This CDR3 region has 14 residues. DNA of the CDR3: TGTGCCAGCAGCCCAAACAGGGGAGGAAACACCATATATTTT. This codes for CASSPNRGGNTIYF.

DNA for the CDR3: TGTGCCAGCAGGGGACCTATCTCTGGGCAGTTCTTC. It codes for CASRGPISGQFF. This chain uses TRBV28 with TRBJ2-1; D assignment may be TRBD1 or TRBD2 (5 bases each). V was pared by 6 bases and J by 12 bases, with 15 bases between. This CDR3 has 12 amino acids. Germline assignment: CDR1 MDHEN and CDR2 SYDVKM.

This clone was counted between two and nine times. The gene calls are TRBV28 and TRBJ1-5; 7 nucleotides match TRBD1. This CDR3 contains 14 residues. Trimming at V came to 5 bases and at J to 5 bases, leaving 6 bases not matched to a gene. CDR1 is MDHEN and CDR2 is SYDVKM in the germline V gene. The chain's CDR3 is CASSKGAGDQPQHF. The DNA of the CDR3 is TGTGCCAGCAGTAAGGGGGCAGGGGATCAGCCCCAGCATTTT.

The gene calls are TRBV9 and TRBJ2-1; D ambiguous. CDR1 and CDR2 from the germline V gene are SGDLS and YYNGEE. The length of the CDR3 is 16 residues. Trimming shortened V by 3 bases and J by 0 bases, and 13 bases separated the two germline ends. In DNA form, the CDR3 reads TGTGCCAGCAGCGCCCAATTAAGAAGCTCCTACAATGAGCAGTTCTTC. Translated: CASSAQLRSSYNEQFF.

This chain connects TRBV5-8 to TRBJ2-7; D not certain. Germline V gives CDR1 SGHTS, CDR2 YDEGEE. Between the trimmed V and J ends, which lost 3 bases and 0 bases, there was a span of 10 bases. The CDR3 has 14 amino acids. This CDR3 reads CASSWTVSSYEQYF. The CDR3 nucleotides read TGTGCCAGCAGCTGGACGGTGAGCTCCTACGAGCAGTACTTC.

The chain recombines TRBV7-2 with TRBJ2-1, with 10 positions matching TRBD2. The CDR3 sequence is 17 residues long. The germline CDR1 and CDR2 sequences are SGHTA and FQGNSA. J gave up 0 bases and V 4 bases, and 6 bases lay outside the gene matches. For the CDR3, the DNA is TGTGCCAGCAGCTCGTTAGCGGGAGGCAACTCCTACAATGAGCAGTTCTTC. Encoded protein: CASSSLAGGNSYNEQFF.

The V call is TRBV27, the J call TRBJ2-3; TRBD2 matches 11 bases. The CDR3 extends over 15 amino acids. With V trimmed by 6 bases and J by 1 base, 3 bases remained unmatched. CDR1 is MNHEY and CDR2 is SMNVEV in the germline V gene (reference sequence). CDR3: CASRYSGRGTDTQYF. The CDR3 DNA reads TGTGCCAGCAGGTATAGCGGGAGGGGCACAGATACGCAGTATTTT.

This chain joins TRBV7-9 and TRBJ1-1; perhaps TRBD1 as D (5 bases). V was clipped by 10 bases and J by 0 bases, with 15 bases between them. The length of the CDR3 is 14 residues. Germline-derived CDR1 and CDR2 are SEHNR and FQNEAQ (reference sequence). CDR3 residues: CATSLQEMNTEAFF. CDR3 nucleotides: TGTGCCACATCACTACAGGAAATGAACACTGAAGCTTTCTTT.

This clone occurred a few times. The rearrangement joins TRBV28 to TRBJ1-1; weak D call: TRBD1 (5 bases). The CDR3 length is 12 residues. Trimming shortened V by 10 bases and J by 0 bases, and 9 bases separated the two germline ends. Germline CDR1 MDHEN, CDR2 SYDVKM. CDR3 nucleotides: TGTGCCACCGCAGGGATGAACACTGAAGCTTTCTTT. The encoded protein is CATAGMNTEAFF.

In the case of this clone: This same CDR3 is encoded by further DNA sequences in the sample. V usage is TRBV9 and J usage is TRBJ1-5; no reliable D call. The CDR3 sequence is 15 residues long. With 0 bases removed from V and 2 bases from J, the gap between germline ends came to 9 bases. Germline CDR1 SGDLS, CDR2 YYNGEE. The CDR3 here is CASSVDPGGNQPQHF. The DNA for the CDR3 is TGTGCCAGCAGCGTAGACCCCGGGGGCAATCAGCCCCAGCATTTT.

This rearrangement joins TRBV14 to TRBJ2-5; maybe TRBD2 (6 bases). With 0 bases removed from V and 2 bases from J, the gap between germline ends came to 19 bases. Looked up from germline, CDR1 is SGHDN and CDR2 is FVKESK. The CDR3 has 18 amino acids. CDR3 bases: TGTGCCAGCAGCCAAGATTCCCTATCGAGCGGGCGTCAAGAGACCCAGTACTTC. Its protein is CASSQDSLSSGRQETQYF.

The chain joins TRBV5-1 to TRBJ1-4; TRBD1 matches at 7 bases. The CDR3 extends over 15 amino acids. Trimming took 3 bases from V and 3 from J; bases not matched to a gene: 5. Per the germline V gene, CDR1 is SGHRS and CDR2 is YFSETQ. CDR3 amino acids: CASSYSGTANEKLFF. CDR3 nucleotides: TGCGCCAGCAGCTACTCCGGGACAGCTAATGAAAAACTGTTTTTT. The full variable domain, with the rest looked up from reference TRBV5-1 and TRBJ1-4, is KAGVTQTPRYLIKTRGQQVTLSCSPISGHRSVSWYQQTPGQGLQFLFEYFSETQRNKGNFPGRFSGRQFSNSRSEMNVSTLELGDSALYLCASSYSGTANEKLFFGSGTQLSVL.

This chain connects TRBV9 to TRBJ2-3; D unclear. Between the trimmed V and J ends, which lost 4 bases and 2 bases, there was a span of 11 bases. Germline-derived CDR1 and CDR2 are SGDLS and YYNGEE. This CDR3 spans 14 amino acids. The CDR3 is CASSLAWYTDTQYF. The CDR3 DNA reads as TGTGCCAGCAGCTTGGCTTGGTACACAGATACGCAGTATTTT.

DNA of the CDR3: TGTGCCAGCTCATCTACCCGGGACAGGGGTGCAGATACGCAGTATTTT. Its protein is CASSSTRDRGADTQYF. The chain links TRBV18 to TRBJ2-3, with 10 bases fitting TRBD1. The V segment lost 5 bases and the J segment 4 bases; nucleotides outside the gene matches: 9. The length of the CDR3 is 16 residues. CDR1 and CDR2 from the germline V gene are KGHSH and LQKENI.

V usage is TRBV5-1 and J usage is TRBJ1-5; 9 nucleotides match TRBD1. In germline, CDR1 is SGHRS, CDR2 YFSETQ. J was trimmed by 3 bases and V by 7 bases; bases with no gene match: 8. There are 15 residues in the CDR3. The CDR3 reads CASATGTGNNQPQHF. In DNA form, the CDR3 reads TGCGCCAGCGCAACCGGGACAGGGAACAATCAGCCCCAGCATTTT.

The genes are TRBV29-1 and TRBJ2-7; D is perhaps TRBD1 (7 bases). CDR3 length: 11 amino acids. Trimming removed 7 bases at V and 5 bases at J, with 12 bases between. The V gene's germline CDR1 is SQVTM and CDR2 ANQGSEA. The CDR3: CSAGQRDEQYF. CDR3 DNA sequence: TGCAGCGCGGGACAGCGGGACGAGCAGTACTTC.

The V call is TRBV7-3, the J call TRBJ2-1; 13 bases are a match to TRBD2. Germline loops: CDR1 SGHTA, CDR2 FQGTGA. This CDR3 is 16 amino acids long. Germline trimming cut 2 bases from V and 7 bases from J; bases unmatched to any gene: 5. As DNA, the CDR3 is TGTGCCAGCAGCTTATCCGGACTAGCGGGAGTGAATGAGCAGTTCTTC. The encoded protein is CASSLSGLAGVNEQFF.

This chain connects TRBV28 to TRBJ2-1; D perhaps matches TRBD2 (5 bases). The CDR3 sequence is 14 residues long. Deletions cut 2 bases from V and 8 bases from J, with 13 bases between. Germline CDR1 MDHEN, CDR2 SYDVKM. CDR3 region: CASSLAFRRDEQFF. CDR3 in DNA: TGTGCCAGCAGTTTAGCTTTTAGGCGGGATGAGCAGTTCTTC.

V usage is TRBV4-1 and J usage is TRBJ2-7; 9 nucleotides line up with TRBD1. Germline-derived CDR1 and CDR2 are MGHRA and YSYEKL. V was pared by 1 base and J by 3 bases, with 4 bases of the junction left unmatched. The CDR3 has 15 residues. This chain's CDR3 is CASSQGRTGVYEQYF. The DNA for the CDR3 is TGCGCCAGCAGCCAAGGCCGGACAGGGGTCTACGAGCAGTACTTC.

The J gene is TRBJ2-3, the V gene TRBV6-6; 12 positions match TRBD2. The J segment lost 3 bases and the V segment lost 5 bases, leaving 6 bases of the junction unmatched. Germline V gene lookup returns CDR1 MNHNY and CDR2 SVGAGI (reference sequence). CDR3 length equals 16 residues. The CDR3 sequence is CASSPLAGGPTDTQYF. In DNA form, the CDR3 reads TGTGCCAGCAGTCCCCTAGCGGGAGGGCCAACAGATACGCAGTATTTT.

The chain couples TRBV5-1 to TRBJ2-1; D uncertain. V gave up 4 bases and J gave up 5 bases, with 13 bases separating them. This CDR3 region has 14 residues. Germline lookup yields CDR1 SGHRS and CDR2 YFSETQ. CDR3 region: CASSPRRTDNEQFF. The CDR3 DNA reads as TGCGCCAGCAGCCCGCGGCGGACGGACAATGAGCAGTTCTTC.